This TCR beta chain came from a study of OX40 agonist ivuxolimab in advanced cancers. General study findings and limits: Part of the nonresponder group also had normalized T-cell clonal expansion that was low.

Remarks on this clone: Its antigen is not identified.

The CDR3 sequence is 15 residues long. Germline-derived CDR1 and CDR2 are MNHEY and SMNVEV (reference sequence). After removal of 1 base from V and 0 bases from J, the junction contained 2 bases not matched to a gene. Profiling relied on immunoSEQ multiplex PCR, and the TCRdb table lists in-frame clones only, not all of them. This sample yields approximately 27,000 clones, of which around three quarters are seen a single time; roughly 14% belongs to the top ten. The chain carries TRBV27 and TRBJ1-1; TRBD1 matches 7 bases. The TCR originated in an adult with an advanced solid tumor such as melanoma, head and neck, liver or kidney cancer. Sequences were derived from CD4+ or CD8+ T cells sorted from blood, sampled in a trial of the OX40 agonist ivuxolimab. This CDR3 reads CASSLLGTVNTEAFF. CDR3 sequence (DNA): TGTGCCAGCAGTTTATTAGGGACAGTGAACACTGAAGCTTTCTTT.